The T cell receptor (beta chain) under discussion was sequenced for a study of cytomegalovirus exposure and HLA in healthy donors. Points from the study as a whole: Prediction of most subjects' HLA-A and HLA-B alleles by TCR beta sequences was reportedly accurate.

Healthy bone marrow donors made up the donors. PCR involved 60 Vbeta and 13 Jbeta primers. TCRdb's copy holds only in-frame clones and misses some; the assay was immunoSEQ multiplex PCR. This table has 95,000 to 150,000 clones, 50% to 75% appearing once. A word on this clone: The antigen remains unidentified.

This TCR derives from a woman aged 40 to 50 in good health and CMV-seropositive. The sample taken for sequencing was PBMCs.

CDR3 coding DNA: TGTGCCAGCATCATACAGCGGGAGATGGACACCGGGGAGCTGTTTTTT. It translates to CASIIQREMDTGELFF. This chain links TRBV5-6 with TRBJ2-2, with 8 bases matching TRBD2. V dropped 6 bases and J dropped 3; count of bases not matched to a gene: 10. The germline V gene has CDR1 SGHDT and CDR2 YYEEEE. The CDR3 is 16 amino acids.